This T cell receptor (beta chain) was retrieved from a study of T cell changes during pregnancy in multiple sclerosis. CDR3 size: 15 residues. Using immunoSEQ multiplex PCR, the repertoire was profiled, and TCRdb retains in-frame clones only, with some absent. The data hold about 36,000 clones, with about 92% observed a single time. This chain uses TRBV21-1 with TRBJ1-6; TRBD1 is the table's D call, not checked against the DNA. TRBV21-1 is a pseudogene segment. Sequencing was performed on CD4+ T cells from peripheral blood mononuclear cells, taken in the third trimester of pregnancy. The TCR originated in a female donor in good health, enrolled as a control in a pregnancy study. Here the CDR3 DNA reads TGTGCCAGCTCCCCAGGGGACGGCGATAATTCACCCCTCCACTTT. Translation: CASSPGDGDNSPLHF.